This entry describes one TCR beta chain. Its antigen is unidentified. The PCR ran on 60 Vbeta and 13 Jbeta primers. Generated by immunoSEQ multiplex PCR, the TCRdb table keeps only in-frame clones and is missing some. The sample contains some 130,000 clones, roughly 80% of which appear only once. This sample stems from a study of cytomegalovirus exposure and HLA in healthy donors. Broader study findings: Later work showed greater clonal expansion in HLA-associated TCR beta chains than in equally common others. Most TCR beta V segments were productive about 87% or about 30% of the time in an earlier analysis. An assumption of roughly uniform sequencing depth across donors underlay the presence/absence analyses.

Sequenced material: PBMCs. This receptor was taken from a man in his thirties or forties in good health and CMV-seronegative.

The CDR3 is CASKPLAGVQETQYF. CDR3 DNA sequence: TGTGCCAGCAAACCACTAGCGGGAGTTCAAGAGACCCAGTACTTC. V usage is TRBV27 and J usage is TRBJ2-5, with 11 bases aligning to TRBD2. The CDR3 sequence is 15 residues long. After removal of 7 bases from V and 2 bases from J, the junction contained 6 bases not matched to a gene. Germline values: CDR1 MNHEY, CDR2 SMNVEV (reference sequence).